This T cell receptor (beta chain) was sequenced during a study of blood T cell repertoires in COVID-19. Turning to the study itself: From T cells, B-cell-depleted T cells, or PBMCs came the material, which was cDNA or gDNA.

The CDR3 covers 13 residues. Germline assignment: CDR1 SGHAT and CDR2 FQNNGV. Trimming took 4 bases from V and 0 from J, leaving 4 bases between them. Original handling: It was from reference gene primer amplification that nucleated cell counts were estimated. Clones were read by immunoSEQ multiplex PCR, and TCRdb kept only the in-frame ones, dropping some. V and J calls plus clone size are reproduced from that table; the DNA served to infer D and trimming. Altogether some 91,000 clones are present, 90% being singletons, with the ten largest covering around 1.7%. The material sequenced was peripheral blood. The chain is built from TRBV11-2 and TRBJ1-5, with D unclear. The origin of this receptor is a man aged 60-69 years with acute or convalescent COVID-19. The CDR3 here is CASSSFSNQPQHF. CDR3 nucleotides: TGTGCCAGCAGCTCGTTTAGCAATCAGCCCCAGCATTTT.